This T cell receptor (beta chain) is from a study of blood T cell repertoires in COVID-19. Source study methods: For nucleated cells, counts were estimated from reference gene primer amplification. Here immunoSEQ multiplex PCR was the method, and the copy in TCRdb shows in-frame clones only, minus some. V and J calls plus clone size are reproduced from that table; the DNA served to infer D and trimming. The table has fewer than 700,000 clones, about 88% seen once; the top ten hold 7.5% to 9.5%. Germline V gives CDR1 KGHSH, CDR2 LQKENI. Trimming took 0 bases from V and 2 from J; bases not matched to a gene: 8. The CDR3 is made up of 17 amino acids.

The receptor comes from a woman aged 45 to 65 with COVID-19, enrolled during active disease. This rearrangement joins TRBV18 to TRBJ2-5, with TRBD2 identical over 8 bases. Sequencing was carried out using peripheral blood. The CDR3 nucleotides read TGTGCCAGCTCACCACCGACGGGGGGGGGACAACAAGAGACCCAGTACTTC. It specifies CASSPPTGGGQQETQYF. Using reference TRBV18 and TRBJ2-5 for the parts outside the CDR3, the full variable domain is NAGVMQNPRHLVRRRGQEARLRCSPMKGHSHVYWYRQLPEEGLKFMVYLQKENIIDESGMPKERFSAEFPKEGPSILRIQQVVRGDSAAYFCASSPPTGGGQQETQYFGPGTRLLVL.